This T cell receptor beta chain was captured in a study of blood T cells in healthy people across ages. This clonotype was found a few times. The antigen is undetermined. The CDR3 is 13 residues long. The V end was cut by 1 base, the J end by 7 bases, with 8 bases between. Germline loops: CDR1 LNHNV, CDR2 YYDKDF (reference sequence). Points from the study as a whole: The diversity estimates, figures obtained from one million T cells, were considered underestimates.

A sample-barcoded 5' primer and a J-beta primer mix were used in a second PCR of roughly 6 to 11 cycles. TCRdb analysed the 5' RACE reads with MiXCR anew, one entry per CDR3 protein. The data contain approximately 780,000 distinct CDR3 sequences, 20% to 30% of them seen just once; the ten biggest clones take up around 3%. These data were likewise used in another study, on T cells of mothers and their children. As reported in that work: Barcodes and 2-4 random nucleotides were added by M1S in the second PCR. The analysis detected no persistent microchimeric T cell clones.

Sample: blood. The chain recombines TRBV15 with TRBJ1-5; D might be TRBD1 (5 bases). The sequence was collected from a boy aged 5-17 years in good health. CDR3 region: CATSRVGAQPQHF. The CDR3 region has the DNA TGTGCCACCAGCAGAGTAGGGGCCCAGCCCCAGCATTTT.